This T cell receptor beta chain is drawn from a study of blood T cell repertoires in COVID-19. For the study at large: The study drew acute and convalescent COVID-19 samples from the United States, Italy and Spain. Sample material is recorded as cDNA or gDNA derived from T cells, B-cell-depleted T cells, or PBMCs.

Trimming cost V 3 bases and J 8 bases, with 13 bases left between them. This CDR3 has 13 residues. Germline assignment: CDR1 KGHSH and CDR2 LQKENI. In the authors' workflow: Using reference gene primer amplification, nucleated cell counts were estimated. Clones were sequenced by immunoSEQ multiplex PCR, and TCRdb holds only the in-frame ones, with some missing. V and J calls and clone size follow that table, whereas D and trimming were derived from the DNA. Of 100,000 to 150,000 clones listed, roughly 80% were seen once; the top ten hold around 6%. The sequencing input was peripheral blood. The rearrangement links TRBV18 to TRBJ1-1, with TRBD1 as a possible D gene (5 bases). The sequence was obtained from a man aged 55 to 70 with acute or convalescent COVID-19. Here the CDR3 reads CASSPGRAVEAFF. CDR3 sequence (DNA): TGTGCCAGCTCACCCGGCAGGGCGGTGGAAGCTTTCTTT.